Reported below is one T cell receptor (beta chain). It lacks a known antigen. The record has no base qualities; no much larger clone is one base away. These data belong to a study of early T cells in non-severe SARS-CoV-2 infection (dated by TCRdb to the early 2020s). At the level of the whole study: TCR sequencing used bulk RNA from unsorted whole blood, so alpha and beta chains could not be paired. Results the study describes overall, beyond this receptor: Matching against VDJdb was skewed toward anti-spike CD8 responses, likely underestimated virus-specific expansions, and missed private and CD4 specificities.

CDR1 and CDR2 are drawn from the germline V gene: MNHNS, SASEGT. V and J lose 0 bases and 4 bases, and a span of 14 bases separates them. Counted from cysteine to phenylalanine, this CDR3 has 16 amino acids. Just CDR3 DNA is preserved here, 48 bases in frame from base 1. Set within a cohort of healthcare workers in London, UK, this nested case-control study involved weekly PCR testing of nasopharyngeal swabs along with blood sampling. Healthcare workers were recruited during the week of the UK lockdown, between 23 and 31 March 2020, and followed weekly for up to about 15 weeks. Receptor libraries were prepared by 5' RACE. TCRdb records NextSeq 500 as the sequencer. To correct for sequencing error and PCR bias, the TCR library protocol tagged individual cDNA molecules with unique molecular identifiers. Both TCR alpha and beta chains were sequenced, and tight co-correlation was observed between alpha and beta sequence abundances in each sample. The paper's data handling went like this. Decombinator V4 was used to annotate the V gene, J gene and CDR3 of the TCR sequences. TCRs were defined as expanded if a significant change between any two time points was detected under a Poisson model with p below 0.0001. TCR abundances were normalised to the total number of TCRs sequenced in each sample and reported as counts per million. MAIT TCRs were defined by TRAV1-2 paired with TRAJ12, TRAJ20 or TRAJ33, and iNKT TCRs by TRAV10 paired with TRAJ18. VDJdb, accessed 1 November 2021, was searched for CMV, EBV and SARS-CoV-2 annotated TCRs, excluding TCRs annotated for multiple antigens. The public reads were quality trimmed at Q25 with fastp and then assembled into clones with MiXCR by TCRdb, keeping productive beta chains. CDR3 protein sequences are deduplicated, and each keeps its most common genes and DNA. These V and J calls rely on TCRdb rather than the paper's analysis. This sample holds under 60,000 distinct CDR3 sequences; approximately 8.4% were observed only once. The top ten clones comprise approximately 4% of the sample.

This receptor was obtained from an adult who was a healthcare worker with PCR-confirmed SARS-CoV-2 infection or an uninfected control (not recorded which). The chain is made from TRBV6-1 and TRBJ2-3, and the D gene may be TRBD2, 7 bases matching. Sequencing input: whole blood. The CDR3 region reads CASSEARGRGADTQYF. The DNA sequence follows: TGTGCCAGCAGTGAAGCACGGGGGAGGGGGGCAGATACGCAGTATTTT.